Below are 29 T cell receptor beta chains sequenced from a single sample in a study of blood T cell repertoires in COVID-19. Produced via immunoSEQ multiplex PCR; TCRdb's table is partial and in-frame only. This table has around 67,000 clones, approximately 79% appearing once. Sequencing was performed on peripheral blood. Receptors were obtained from an elderly man with active COVID-19.

This clone has a handful of counts. This rearrangement joins TRBV7-2 to TRBJ2-1, with a possible D match to TRBD2 (6 bases). The CDR3 contains 15 residues. Germline assignment: CDR1 SGHTA and CDR2 FQGNSA. V was trimmed by 3 bases and J by 0 bases, leaving 9 bases between them. CDR3 sequence (DNA): TGTGCCAGCAGCTTTGTGGGGGGCTCCTACAATGAGCAGTTCTTC. Encoded protein: CASSFVGGSYNEQFF.

This clone has just one count. The chain employs TRBV9 and TRBJ2-7; D gene uncertain. Per the germline V gene, CDR1 is SGDLS and CDR2 is YYNGEE. V was clipped by 1 base and J by 3 bases, with 8 bases between them. The CDR3 runs to 13 residues. The CDR3 region has the DNA TGTGCCAGCAGCGTAAATGCGGTCTACGAGCAGTACTTC. It is translated as CASSVNAVYEQYF. Full variable domain (missing parts from reference TRBV9 and TRBJ2-7): DSGVTQTPKHLITATGQRVTLRCSPRSGDLSVYWYQQSLDQGLQFLIQYYNGEERAKGNILERFSAQQFPDLHSELNLSSLELGDSALYFCASSVNAVYEQYFGPGTRLTVT.

V is TRBV9 and J is TRBJ2-5, with 8 bases identical to TRBD1. The germline V gene has CDR1 SGDLS and CDR2 YYNGEE. The CDR3 runs to 15 residues. V gave up 3 bases and J gave up 0 bases; unmatched junction bases: 4. The CDR3 nucleotides read TGTGCCAGCAGCGATGACAGGGGCAACCAAGAGACCCAGTACTTC. Its protein is CASSDDRGNQETQYF.

The gene calls are TRBV18 and TRBJ2-1, with D tentatively TRBD2 (7 bases). The length of the CDR3 is 16 residues. V shed 2 bases and J shed 7 bases, with 18 bases lying between them. Germline CDR1 KGHSH, CDR2 LQKENI. CDR3 nucleotide sequence: TGTGCCAGCTCACCAAGAGGAGGGGGGGCCGGTAATGAGCAGTTCTTC. This encodes CASSPRGGGAGNEQFF.

The chain joins TRBV19 to TRBJ1-5; D might be TRBD1 (6 bases). The CDR3 sequence is 15 residues long. Between the trimmed V and J ends, which lost 5 bases and 4 bases, there was a span of 15 bases. The germline V gene encodes CDR1 LNHDA and CDR2 SQIVND (reference sequence). This CDR3 reads CASSPGGGGNQPQHF. DNA for the CDR3: TGTGCCAGTAGTCCCGGGGGCGGGGGAAATCAGCCCCAGCATTTT.

The chain uses TRBV5-6 and TRBJ2-3, with 7 nucleotides matching TRBD1. This CDR3 has 15 residues. V was pared by 4 bases and J by 1 base, with 6 bases of the junction left unmatched. Germline V CDR1 and CDR2: SGHDT, YYEEEE. CDR3 in amino acids: CASSRSGGRTDTQYF. The CDR3 nucleotides read TGTGCCAGCAGCCGCTCAGGGGGTCGCACAGATACGCAGTATTTT.

This sequence joins TRBV27 and TRBJ2-7; 8 bases align to TRBD1. J was trimmed by 3 bases and V by 6 bases; bases with no gene match: 13. Germline CDR1 MNHEY, CDR2 SMNVEV (reference sequence). The CDR3 has 16 amino acids. This chain's CDR3 is CASSTSRAGGFYEQYF. Here the CDR3 DNA reads TGTGCCAGCAGCACGTCGCGGGCAGGGGGCTTCTACGAGCAGTACTTC.

The chain uses TRBV12-3 or TRBV12-4 and TRBJ2-7; TRBD1 agrees at 7 bases. Germline trimming cut 6 bases from V and 5 bases from J; bases unmatched to any gene: 7. There are 13 residues in the CDR3. This CDR3 reads CASRKTGSNEQYF. The CDR3 DNA reads TGTGCCAGCAGGAAGACAGGGTCGAACGAGCAGTACTTC.

V is TRBV2 and J is TRBJ2-7; TRBD1 matches at 12 bases. Germline CDR1 is SNHLY and CDR2 is FYNNEI. V lost 3 bases to trimming and J lost 5 bases; unmatched junction nucleotides: 5. This CDR3 is built from 15 residues. The CDR3 DNA is TGTGCCAGCAGTGATAGGGGACAGGGGGCAAACGAGCAGTACTTC. It is translated as CASSDRGQGANEQYF.

For the CDR3, the DNA is TGTGCCAGCAGCCCGACTAGATTCGAGCAGTACTTC. Encoded protein: CASSPTRFEQYF. The gene calls are TRBV11-2 and TRBJ2-5; the D gene is possibly TRBD2 (6 bases). Near its end, the DNA agrees better with TRBJ2-7, so the J call may be wrong. Looked up from germline, CDR1 is SGHAT and CDR2 is FQNNGV. CDR3 length: 12 residues.

This clone was counted at least ten times. The chain couples TRBV3-1 (or the pseudogene TRBV3-2) to TRBJ2-7; 7 bases agree with TRBD1. Germline V CDR1 and CDR2: LGHDT, YNNKEL (reference sequence). V was pared by 0 bases and J by 6 bases, with 2 bases of the junction left unmatched. The CDR3 sequence is 13 residues long. The CDR3 nucleotides are TGTGCCAGCAGCCAAGACGACAGGGCCGAGCAGTACTTC. It encodes CASSQDDRAEQYF.

The chain links TRBV6-5 to TRBJ2-4; 7 bases are a match to TRBD1. V dropped 6 bases and J dropped 6; count of bases not matched to a gene: 11. Germline V lookup: CDR1 MNHEY, CDR2 SVGAGI. The CDR3 has 15 residues. CDR3 residues: CASSFRQGSRNIQYF. The DNA for the CDR3 is TGTGCCAGCAGCTTTAGACAGGGCTCGAGAAACATTCAGTACTTC.

This clone was observed a few times. The V gene is TRBV27, the J gene TRBJ2-1, with 8 nucleotides matching TRBD2. Trimming removed 3 bases from V and 10 bases from J; junction bases left unmatched: 8. This CDR3 region has 14 residues. Germline CDR1 is MNHEY and CDR2 is SMNVEV (reference sequence). CDR3 region: CASSFSGINREQFF. The DNA of the CDR3 is TGTGCCAGCAGTTTTAGCGGGATCAACAGGGAGCAGTTCTTC.

V and J are TRBV15 and TRBJ1-5; TRBD1 is a possible D gene (5 bases). In germline, CDR1 is LNHNV, CDR2 YYDKDF (reference sequence). This CDR3 spans 15 amino acids. The V gene lost 0 bases and the J gene lost 6 bases, with 12 bases spanning the gap. The CDR3 sequence is CATSREGQGGQPQHF. The CDR3 bases are TGTGCCACCAGCAGAGAAGGGCAGGGAGGTCAGCCCCAGCATTTT.

This chain connects TRBV19 to TRBJ1-2; no firm D call. Trimming pared 4 bases from V and 4 bases from J, leaving 10 bases between. The CDR3 is made up of 13 amino acids. CDR1 and CDR2 from the germline V gene are LNHDA and SQIVND (reference sequence). The CDR3 coding sequence is TGTGCCAGTAGTAATCGGCAGGTCTATGGCTACACCTTC. Its protein product is CASSNRQVYGYTF.

This clone has a handful of counts. V usage is TRBV27 and J usage is TRBJ2-7; TRBD1 agrees at 8 bases. Germline V gene sequence: CDR1 MNHEY, CDR2 SMNVEV (reference sequence). V lost 3 bases, J lost 1 base, and 2 bases stayed unmatched. The CDR3 length is 14 residues. The CDR3 loop reads CASSLGQDSYEQYF. The DNA for the CDR3 is TGTGCCAGCAGTTTGGGACAGGATTCCTACGAGCAGTACTTC.

This rearrangement joins TRBV4-2 to TRBJ2-5, with 7 bases fitting TRBD2. V shed 5 bases and J 3 bases; nucleotides not matched to a gene: 6. This CDR3 is 14 amino acids long. Germline CDR1 LGHNA, CDR2 YNFKEQ. Written as DNA, the CDR3 is TGTGCCAGCAGCGATCTAGCGGACAAAGAGACCCAGTACTTC. Amino acids: CASSDLADKETQYF.

The chain uses TRBV6-2 or TRBV6-3 and TRBJ2-3, with D maybe TRBD2 (6 bases). The germline CDR1 and CDR2 sequences are MNHEY and SVGEGT. The CDR3 spans 15 residues. The ends were cut back, 5 bases at V and 1 base at J, with 13 bases in the middle. CDR3 protein: CASSQRSGGTDTQYF. The CDR3 nucleotides are TGTGCCAGCAGTCAGCGTAGCGGAGGCACAGATACGCAGTATTTT.

The V gene is TRBV24-1, the J gene TRBJ2-3, with TRBD1 identical over 9 bases. After removal of 3 bases from V and 4 bases from J, the junction contained 1 base not matched to a gene. This CDR3 spans 14 amino acids. Per germline, CDR1 KGHDR and CDR2 SFDVKD. The chain's CDR3 is CATSDTGGADTQYF. The CDR3 nucleotides read TGTGCCACCAGTGATACAGGGGGCGCAGATACGCAGTATTTT.

This clone showed up just once. The chain combines TRBV12-3 or TRBV12-4 with TRBJ2-3; D unresolved. V dropped 7 bases and J dropped 8 bases, with 10 bases sitting between them. The CDR3 has 11 amino acids. CDR3 nucleotides: TGTGCCAGCAAAAACACCCTTACGCAGTATTTT. Amino acid sequence: CASKNTLTQYF.

V is TRBV2 and J is TRBJ1-5; D gene unclear. This CDR3 has 14 residues. Trimming removed 3 bases at V and 7 bases at J, with 13 bases between. Germline CDR1 and CDR2: SNHLY and FYNNEI. CDR3 nucleotides: TGTGCCAGCAGTGAGATCAGAGGGATACAGCCCCAGCATTTT. Amino acid sequence: CASSEIRGIQPQHF.

The rearrangement links TRBV4-2 to TRBJ1-5; perhaps TRBD1 as D (6 bases). The V and J ends lost 0 bases and 6 bases respectively, with 12 bases between them. CDR1 LGHNA and CDR2 YNFKEQ come from the germline V gene. This CDR3 has 15 amino acids. CDR3 in amino acids: CASSQDQGMVQPQHF. In DNA form, the CDR3 reads TGTGCCAGCAGCCAAGATCAGGGGATGGTTCAGCCCCAGCATTTT.

The gene calls are TRBV19 and TRBJ2-7; TRBD2 matches at 15 bases. This CDR3 has 16 residues. Germline values: CDR1 LNHDA, CDR2 SQIVND (reference sequence). V lost 5 bases, J lost 3 bases, and 5 bases stayed unmatched. The CDR3 nucleotides are TGTGCCAGTAGTCCGCCGGGACTAGCGGGAGGCTACGAGCAGTACTTC. It specifies CASSPPGLAGGYEQYF.

The chain links TRBV5-1 to TRBJ2-1, with D perhaps matching TRBD2 (6 bases). This CDR3 comprises 14 residues. Germline V gene lookup returns CDR1 SGHRS and CDR2 YFSETQ. With 4 bases removed from V and 9 bases from J, the gap between germline ends came to 17 bases. As DNA, the CDR3 is TGCGCCAGCAGCCCTAGCGCCGGGACTGGTGAGCAGTTCTTC. This codes for CASSPSAGTGEQFF. Complete variable domain (other parts from reference TRBV5-1 and TRBJ2-1): KAGVTQTPRYLIKTRGQQVTLSCSPISGHRSVSWYQQTPGQGLQFLFEYFSETQRNKGNFPGRFSGRQFSNSRSEMNVSTLELGDSALYLCASSPSAGTGEQFFGPGTRLTVL.

The table lists this clone with a count of one. V gene TRBV5-6 combines with J gene TRBJ1-5, with D possibly being TRBD1 (5 bases). Trimming removed 4 bases at V and 4 bases at J, with 9 bases between. The CDR3 is made up of 13 amino acids. Germline CDR1 reads SGHDT; CDR2 reads YYEEEE. CDR3 DNA: TGTGCCAGCAGCCGGCAGGGAAATCAGCCCCAGCATTTT. Protein product: CASSRQGNQPQHF.

This chain joins TRBV29-1 and TRBJ1-2, with D possibly matching TRBD1 (5 bases). From germline, CDR1 is SQVTM and CDR2 ANQGSEA. V was trimmed by 8 bases and J by 3 bases, leaving 13 bases between them. The CDR3 covers 12 residues. The CDR3 protein is CSTEPGYYGYTF. The CDR3 DNA reads TGCAGCACCGAGCCAGGGTACTATGGCTACACCTTC.

This clone was seen a handful of times. The V call is TRBV5-1, the J call TRBJ2-1; 7 bases are shared with TRBD2. The V gene's germline CDR1 is SGHRS and CDR2 YFSETQ. There are 16 residues in the CDR3. V dropped 2 bases and J dropped 4; count of bases not matched to a gene: 9. CDR3 loop: CASSFSLADPYNEQFF. Written as DNA, the CDR3 is TGCGCCAGCAGCTTCAGCCTAGCGGACCCGTACAATGAGCAGTTCTTC.

V and J are TRBV2 and TRBJ2-5; TRBD2 matches 12 bases. The CDR3 extends over 16 amino acids. The trim removed 8 bases at V and 3 bases at J, leaving 10 bases unmatched. Germline assignment: CDR1 SNHLY and CDR2 FYNNEI. Here the CDR3 DNA reads TGTGCCAGCGGCACTAGCGGGGGGTTGCGAGAAGAGACCCAGTACTTC. This gives the protein CASGTSGGLREETQYF.

The V gene is TRBV20-1, the J gene TRBJ2-1; TRBD2 agrees at 11 bases. The trim removed 3 bases at V and 4 bases at J, leaving 5 bases unmatched. The V gene's germline CDR1 is DFQATT and CDR2 SNEGSKA (reference sequence). The CDR3 length is 15 residues. CDR3 in DNA: TGCAGTGCTAGTCTCGGGACTAGCGGTTACAATGAGCAGTTCTTC. It translates to CSASLGTSGYNEQFF.